Listed here is a single T cell receptor beta chain. Its cognate antigen is unknown. V shed 7 bases, J shed 6 bases, and the junction held 12 bases outside the gene matches. CDR3 length: 14 amino acids. Germline assignment: CDR1 SNHLY and CDR2 FYNNEI. The data are from a study of T-cell memory formation after mild COVID-19. Regarding the study as a whole: CD4/CD8 balance characterized clones contracting day 15 to 85, and CD4+ skew characterized later expanders. Clones from the second wave (peaking day 37) had unconfirmed SARS-CoV-2 specificity. Among contracting clones, CD4+ were mainly CM/EM and CD8+ enriched in EMRA.

5'RACE, which relied on constant-segment primers, yielded TCR alpha and TCR beta cDNA libraries carrying sample barcodes and UMIs. TCRdb itself ran the 5' RACE reads through MiXCR, one entry per CDR3 protein. The sample contains approximately 480,000 distinct CDR3 sequences, 18% of which appear only once. Sequencing was carried out using PBMCs or a T cell subset sorted from them (not recorded which). The chain joins TRBV2 to TRBJ2-7; 7 bases agree with TRBD1. This receptor was identified in an adult woman who had mild COVID-19 (a few samples of this study predate the infection). Cell type and time point are not known. CDR3: CASIRGSENAEQYF. CDR3 DNA: TGTGCCAGCATCAGGGGGTCAGAGAATGCCGAGCAGTACTTC.